The next 26 T cell receptor beta chains were all read from a single sample in a study of T cell repertoires in cytomegalovirus infection. These receptors lack a known antigen. TCRdb redid the calling of the reads with MiXCR, one entry per CDR3 protein. Here the sample spans about half a million distinct CDR3 sequences, around 30% being singletons. The sample here was cultured PBMCs, taken from culture after CMV antigen stimulation. These receptor sequences come from a human donor in good health (CMV status not recorded). Some clones in this sample may be carry-over from other donors' samples.

The rearrangement joins TRBV29-1 to TRBJ2-5, with a tentative D call TRBD1 (6 bases). CDR1 is SQVTM and CDR2 is ANQGSEA in the germline V gene. V dropped 6 bases and J dropped 2 bases, with 16 bases sitting between them. The CDR3 extends over 14 amino acids. CDR3 in DNA: TGCAGCGTACCAGACCGGGACATTCAAGAGACCCAGTACTTC. It yields the protein CSVPDRDIQETQYF.

The chain carries TRBV7-8 and TRBJ2-7; TRBD2 matches 8 bases. The CDR3 extends over 14 amino acids. CDR1 SGHVS and CDR2 FQNEAQ come from the germline V gene. V gave up 4 bases and J gave up 3 bases; unmatched junction bases: 5. The CDR3 here is CASSSGLVNYEQYF. For the CDR3, the DNA is TGTGCCAGCAGCTCGGGACTAGTAAACTACGAGCAGTACTTC.

The chain is built from TRBV28 and TRBJ1-1; possible D gene TRBD1, 6 bases. The CDR3 length is 13 residues. V lost 7 bases to trimming and J lost 1 base, with 10 bases between them. CDR1 and CDR2 from the germline V gene are MDHEN and SYDVKM. The CDR3 loop is CASIGGGNTEAFF. The CDR3 DNA is TGTGCCAGCATAGGAGGGGGGAACACTGAAGCTTTCTTT.

This chain uses TRBV28 with TRBJ1-1; the D gene is possibly TRBD1 (5 bases). This CDR3 region has 10 residues. With 10 bases removed from V and 11 bases from J, the gap between germline ends came to 14 bases. The V gene's germline CDR1 is MDHEN and CDR2 SYDVKM. CDR3 nucleotides: TGTGCCACCGCCTTGGGGGATGCTTTCTTT. As protein: CATALGDAFF.

This clonotype was found a few times. The CDR3 protein is CSAIGGGPYEQYF. The CDR3 DNA follows: TGCAGTGCTATTGGCGGGGGCCCCTACGAGCAGTACTTC. The rearrangement links TRBV20-1 to TRBJ2-7; D may be TRBD2 (7 bases). The germline V gene encodes CDR1 DFQATT and CDR2 SNEGSKA (reference sequence). V was pared by 4 bases and J by 2 bases, with 12 bases between. The CDR3 totals 13 residues.

This clonotype was found once. The chain joins TRBV29-1 to TRBJ1-2; D is perhaps TRBD1 (6 bases). The germline V gene encodes CDR1 SQVTM and CDR2 ANQGSEA. The CDR3 sequence is 10 residues long. The V end was cut by 4 bases, the J end by 6 bases, with 6 bases between. CDR3: CSVAGDGYTF. The CDR3 region has the DNA TGCAGCGTTGCAGGGGATGGCTACACCTTC.

This sequence joins TRBV29-1 and TRBJ2-7; TRBD1 might be the D (6 bases). The CDR3 length is 14 residues. From germline, CDR1 is SQVTM and CDR2 ANQGSEA. V was shortened by 8 bases and J by 5 bases, with 22 bases between the two germline ends. CDR3 residues: CSPRTARDLDEQYF. The CDR3 bases are TGCAGCCCACGGACAGCCAGGGACCTAGACGAGCAGTACTTC.

The rearrangement uses TRBV12-3 or TRBV12-4 and TRBJ2-3, with a weak D call TRBD1 (5 bases). The V and J ends lost 5 bases and 0 bases respectively, with 9 bases between them. This CDR3 has 14 residues. CDR3: CASSHGQSTDTQYF. Written as DNA, the CDR3 is TGTGCCAGCAGTCACGGACAAAGCACAGATACGCAGTATTTT.

This clonotype was detected a few times. The chain has TRBV4-3 and TRBJ2-7, with TRBD2 matching 10 bases. The CDR3 sequence is 17 residues long. Germline V gene sequence: CDR1 LGHNA, CDR2 YSLEER. J was trimmed by 1 base and V by 1 base; bases with no gene match: 7. CDR3 DNA: TGCGCCAGCAGCCAAGTATGGAGGACTAGCGGATCCTACGAGCAGTACTTC. Translated: CASSQVWRTSGSYEQYF.

This clonotype has just one count. The V gene is TRBV14, the J gene TRBJ2-2, with 12 bases aligning to TRBD2. J lost 4 bases, V lost 6 bases, and 6 bases had no gene match. Germline V gene lookup returns CDR1 SGHDN and CDR2 FVKESK. CDR3 length equals 16 residues. CDR3 region: CASRTSGSSGTGELFF. In nucleotides, the CDR3 is TGTGCCAGCAGGACTAGCGGGAGTTCGGGCACCGGGGAGCTGTTTTTT.

This clonotype was observed many times. The CDR3 protein is CASRFAVEQFF. The CDR3 DNA follows: TGTGCCAGCAGATTCGCGGTGGAGCAGTTCTTC. The V gene is TRBV7-2, the J gene TRBJ2-1; D not certain. Germline-derived CDR1 and CDR2 are SGHTA and FQGNSA. With 6 bases removed from V and 10 bases from J, the gap between germline ends came to 10 bases. The CDR3 spans 11 residues.

Note on this clonotype: An end of the junction differs from the germline gene, which may be a read error. The CDR3 sequence: CASGLPRGLNTEAFF. The CDR3 region has the DNA TGTGCCAGCGGTTTGCCCCGGGGTCTGAACACTGAAGCTTTCTTT. The chain recombines TRBV28 with TRBJ1-1; no clear D gene. Germline CDR1 is MDHEN and CDR2 is SYDVKM. The CDR3 runs 15 residues. Filled out from reference TRBV28 and TRBJ1-1, the complete variable domain reads DVKVTQSSRYLVKRTGEKVFLECVQDMDHENMFWYRQDPGLGLRLIYFSYDVKMKEKGDIPEGYSVSREKKERFSLILESASTNQTSMYLCASGLPRGLNTEAFFGQGTRLTVV.

The chain has TRBV6-2 or TRBV6-3 and TRBJ2-7; 8 bases match TRBD1. V lost 0 bases and J lost 4; bases outside the gene matches: 8. The CDR3 runs 16 residues. Germline V gene data show CDR1 as MNHEY and CDR2 as SVGEGT. CDR3 region: CASSYSGGQGQYEQYF. Here the CDR3 DNA reads TGTGCCAGCAGTTACTCGGGAGGACAGGGTCAATACGAGCAGTACTTC.

This clonotype was seen only a few times. The V call is TRBV7-8, the J call TRBJ1-5, with TRBD1 identical over 7 bases. CDR1 SGHVS and CDR2 FQNEAQ come from the germline V gene. Germline trimming cut 0 bases from V and 10 bases from J; bases unmatched to any gene: 9. The CDR3 loop spans 15 amino acids. The CDR3 nucleotides read TGTGCCAGCAGCTTAGCAGAGGCAGGGGGTCTACCCCAGCATTTT. Encoded protein: CASSLAEAGGLPQHF.

This clonotype was detected once. V is TRBV12-5 and J is TRBJ2-6, with 7 bases lining up with TRBD1. From germline, CDR1 is LGHNT and CDR2 FRNRAP. V was clipped by 2 bases and J by 0 bases; unmatched bases: 1. The length of the CDR3 is 16 residues. Written as DNA, the CDR3 is TGTGCTAGTGGTTTGTGGGACAGCTCTGGGGCCAACGTCCTGACTTTC. Its protein is CASGLWDSSGANVLTF.

This clonotype was detected a few times. The V call is TRBV29-1, the J call TRBJ2-3, with 7 nucleotides matching TRBD2. Per germline, CDR1 SQVTM and CDR2 ANQGSEA. The CDR3 runs to 11 residues. Trimming cost V 5 bases and J 6 bases; bases outside gene matches: 2. The CDR3 nucleotides are TGCAGCGTTCGAGCGGGGGATACGCAGTATTTT. It yields the protein CSVRAGDTQYF.

This clonotype has a handful of counts. J is TRBJ2-1 and V is TRBV20-1; possibly TRBD1 or TRBD2 for D (5 bases each). Deletions cut 6 bases from V and 2 bases from J, with 11 bases between. Germline V gene sequence: CDR1 DFQATT, CDR2 SNEGSKA (reference sequence). The CDR3 totals 13 residues. CDR3 DNA: TGCAGTGCAAGACTGGGACCCTACAATGAGCAGTTCTTC. Residues: CSARLGPYNEQFF.

Only a few counts were recorded for this clonotype. This chain uses TRBV19 with TRBJ2-1; 14 nucleotides agree with TRBD2. This CDR3 has 16 residues. Per germline, CDR1 LNHDA and CDR2 SQIVND (reference sequence). The trim removed 4 bases at V and 9 bases at J, leaving 8 bases unmatched. Here the CDR3 reads CASSTGTSGSFSEQFF. The CDR3 DNA sequence: TGTGCCAGTAGTACGGGGACTAGCGGGAGTTTCAGTGAGCAGTTCTTC. The variable domain in full, completed from reference TRBV19 and TRBJ2-1, reads DGGITQSPKYLFRKEGQNVTLSCEQNLNHDAMYWYRQDPGQGLRLIYYSQIVNDFQKGDIAEGYSVSREKKESFPLTVTSAQKNPTAFYLCASSTGTSGSFSEQFFGPGTRLTVL.

The genes are TRBV6-2 or TRBV6-3 and TRBJ2-1; 9 bases agree with TRBD1. Germline-derived CDR1 and CDR2 are MNHEY and SVGEGT. The junction had 8 bases not matched to a gene; V was cut back by 6 bases and J by 8 bases. The CDR3 sequence is 14 residues long. CDR3 sequence (DNA): TGTGCCAGCAGGCGGACAGGGGAGGGAGATGAGCAGTTCTTC. Its protein is CASRRTGEGDEQFF.

The genes are TRBV27 and TRBJ1-6; 7 bases line up with TRBD1. The germline V gene has CDR1 MNHEY and CDR2 SMNVEV (reference sequence). With 7 bases clipped from V and 3 bases from J, the junction kept 9 bases outside the gene matches. The CDR3 has 16 amino acids. The CDR3 spells CASTQGGPIYNSPLHF. In nucleotides, the CDR3 is TGTGCCAGCACCCAGGGGGGACCCATCTATAATTCACCCCTCCACTTT.

This clonotype is a singleton in its sample. The chain combines TRBV27 with TRBJ1-5; 10 nucleotides match TRBD1. The CDR3 is 17 amino acids. The germline CDR1 and CDR2 sequences are MNHEY and SMNVEV (reference sequence). After removal of 4 bases from V and 7 bases from J, the junction contained 13 bases not matched to a gene. DNA of the CDR3: TGTGCCAGCAGTTACTCCGGGACAGGGGCGCCCCGGCAGCCCCAGCATTTT. Its translation is CASSYSGTGAPRQPQHF.

The chain employs TRBV7-9 and TRBJ2-7, with D possibly being TRBD2 (6 bases). The CDR3 loop spans 14 amino acids. Germline V gene sequence: CDR1 SEHNR, CDR2 FQNEAQ (reference sequence). This chain's CDR3 is CASSRDSFSHEQYV. The CDR3 DNA sequence: TGTGCCAGCAGCCGGGACTCCTTCTCCCACGAGCAGTACGTC.

This clonotype was seen at least ten times. This chain links TRBV5-8 with TRBJ1-2; TRBD1 aligns across 10 bases. With 4 bases clipped from V and 3 bases from J, the junction kept 9 bases outside the gene matches. CDR1 and CDR2 (germline): SGHTS, YDEGEE. This CDR3 comprises 16 residues. This CDR3 is CASSVGTGERDYGYTF. The CDR3 bases are TGTGCCAGCAGCGTCGGGACAGGGGAGAGGGACTATGGCTACACCTTC.

This sequence joins TRBV12-3 or TRBV12-4 and TRBJ2-3; 14 positions agree with TRBD2. Trimming took 4 bases from V and 0 from J; bases not matched to a gene: 6. CDR3 size: 18 residues. This CDR3 is CASSSTSGRATSTDTQYF. DNA for the CDR3: TGTGCCAGCAGTTCGACTAGCGGGAGGGCGACTAGCACAGATACGCAGTATTTT.

J is TRBJ2-2 and V is TRBV12-3 or TRBV12-4, with 8 nucleotides matching TRBD2. The V segment lost 3 bases and the J segment 6 bases; nucleotides outside the gene matches: 6. This CDR3 is 15 amino acids long. CDR3: CASSLVAGLAGELFF. For the CDR3, the DNA is TGTGCCAGCAGTTTGGTAGCGGGATTGGCCGGGGAGCTGTTTTTT.

This rearrangement joins TRBV6-5 to TRBJ2-3, with 11 nucleotides matching TRBD1. Looked up from germline, CDR1 is MNHEY and CDR2 is SVGAGI. The CDR3 is made up of 16 amino acids. Trimming cost V 2 bases and J 1 base; bases outside gene matches: 2. The CDR3 bases are TGTGCCAGCAGTTACGGGACAGGGGGTCGCACAGATACGCAGTATTTT. This translates into CASSYGTGGRTDTQYF.